Sequencing of this T cell receptor beta chain was carried out in a study of human T cells and chemical hapten exposure. About the research overall: Each week of the roughly 24-week study, patients had diphenylcyclopropenone applied to the scalp. Upper-back patch tests with 0.01% DPC were read at 6 days.

As to time point: patch test 2, 6 weeks after DPC sensitization. As to treatment: therapeutic diphenylcyclopropenone sensitization with weekly scalp DPC. In TCRdb, the RACE reads were re-called with MiXCR into one record per CDR3 protein. The sample includes nearly 95,000 distinct CDR3 sequences, roughly 9.6% of them seen just once. Remarks on this clonotype: What it binds is unknown.

General study results and limits: Donors in the study had alopecia, meaning their immune response may differ from healthy people's. There was no change with DPC sensitization in TCRs above 1 in 1000 frequency.

The CDR3 runs to 15 residues. Per germline, CDR1 GTSNPN and CDR2 SVGIG (reference sequence). The ends were cut back, 0 bases at V and 0 bases at J, with 10 bases in the middle. The J gene is TRBJ2-3, the V gene TRBV30; no definite D call. Source: whole blood, taken in connection with sensitization to the hapten diphenylcyclopropenone (DPC). The clonotype comes from a man in his forties or fifties with alopecia areata. Some clones in this sample may be carry-over from other donors' samples. This CDR3 is CAWSVLPVSTDTQYF. The CDR3 nucleotides read TGTGCCTGGAGTGTACTCCCGGTGAGCACAGATACGCAGTATTTT.